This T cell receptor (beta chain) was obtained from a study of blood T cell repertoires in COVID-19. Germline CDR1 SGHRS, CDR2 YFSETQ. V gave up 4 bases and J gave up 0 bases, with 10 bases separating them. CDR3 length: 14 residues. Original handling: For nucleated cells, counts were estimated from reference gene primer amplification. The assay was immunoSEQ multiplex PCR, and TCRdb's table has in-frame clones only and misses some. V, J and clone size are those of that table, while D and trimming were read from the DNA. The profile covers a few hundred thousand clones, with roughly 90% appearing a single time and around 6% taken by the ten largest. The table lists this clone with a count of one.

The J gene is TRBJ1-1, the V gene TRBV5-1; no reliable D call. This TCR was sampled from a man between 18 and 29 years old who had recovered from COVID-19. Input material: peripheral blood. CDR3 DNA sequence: TGCGCCAGCAGCGTCGGTAGCATGAACACTGAAGCTTTCTTT. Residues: CASSVGSMNTEAFF. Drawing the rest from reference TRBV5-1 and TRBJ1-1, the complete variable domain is KAGVTQTPRYLIKTRGQQVTLSCSPISGHRSVSWYQQTPGQGLQFLFEYFSETQRNKGNFPGRFSGRQFSNSRSEMNVSTLELGDSALYLCASSVGSMNTEAFFGQGTRLTVV.